This T cell receptor beta chain was captured by sequencing in a study of blood T cells in healthy people across ages. For the second PCR, which ran for about 6 to 12 cycles, a sample-barcoded 5' primer and a J-beta primer mix were used. Each CDR3 protein is one row after TCRdb ran MiXCR on the 5' RACE reads. The data show about 1.8 million distinct CDR3 sequences, around half seen once. CDR3 length equals 14 residues. V gave up 1 base and J gave up 1 base, with 9 bases separating them. Germline-derived CDR1 and CDR2 are SQVTM and ANQGSEA. This chain uses TRBV29-1 with TRBJ2-3, with D maybe TRBD2 (5 bases). This clonotype was sampled from a woman aged 40 to 49 in good health. Sequences were obtained from blood. CDR3 protein: CSVEGPAGTDTQYF. The CDR3 DNA is TGCAGCGTTGAAGGACCAGCGGGCACAGATACGCAGTATTTT.